The clone carrying this T cell receptor beta chain was found a few times. Its specificity is not known. This specimen comes from a study of CD8 T cells in ankylosing spondylitis. Making use of molecular barcodes, quantitative 5'-RACE generated TCR beta libraries. TCRdb reprocessed the 5' RACE reads via MiXCR and lists one record per CDR3 protein. The sample lists hundreds of thousands of distinct CDR3 sequences; 12% were seen once. This CDR3 is 16 amino acids long. CDR1 is LGHNA, CDR2 YNFKEQ, per germline. V lost 1 base to trimming and J lost 9 bases; unmatched junction nucleotides: 14. Study-level results: Seemingly characteristic of ankylosing spondylitis blood was a TCR beta motif consisting of several highly homologous variants. Some motif variants had been reported before (in reactive arthritis synovial fluid and blood). Within matched ankylosing spondylitis synovial fluid, disease-linked clones were reportedly significantly enriched. Clones linked to disease, bearing a CD8+ phenotype, were relatively rare in peripheral blood.

The sequencing sample was made of blood, either unsorted or a sorted T cell fraction (not recorded which). The chain couples TRBV4-2 to TRBJ1-2; 7 positions match TRBD1. This receptor was identified in a male donor with ankylosing spondylitis. The CDR3 loop reads CASSQAEKTGETRYTF. The CDR3 DNA sequence: TGTGCCAGCAGCCAAGCCGAAAAAACAGGGGAGACGCGCTACACCTTC.